This T cell receptor beta chain was sequenced in a study of tumor-infiltrating lymphocytes in localized non-small cell lung cancer. Overall study: Some samples were collected after neoadjuvant chemotherapy; smokers, never-smokers and several histologies were included.

Trimming removed 3 bases from V and 4 bases from J, with 12 bases in between. The CDR3 contains 13 residues. CDR1 is GTSNPN, CDR2 SVGIG, per germline (reference sequence). The assay was immunoSEQ multiplex PCR, and TCRdb's table has in-frame clones only and misses some. The table includes 5,000 to 6,000 clones, approximately 64% detected once. The sequencing input was uninvolved lung tissue not adjacent to the tumor. The TCR comes from a human donor with non-small cell lung cancer. The chain joins TRBV30 to TRBJ1-1; no clear D. The CDR3 protein is CAWSYGISTEAFF. The CDR3 DNA reads TGTGCCTGGAGCTACGGCATCTCCACTGAAGCTTTCTTT.